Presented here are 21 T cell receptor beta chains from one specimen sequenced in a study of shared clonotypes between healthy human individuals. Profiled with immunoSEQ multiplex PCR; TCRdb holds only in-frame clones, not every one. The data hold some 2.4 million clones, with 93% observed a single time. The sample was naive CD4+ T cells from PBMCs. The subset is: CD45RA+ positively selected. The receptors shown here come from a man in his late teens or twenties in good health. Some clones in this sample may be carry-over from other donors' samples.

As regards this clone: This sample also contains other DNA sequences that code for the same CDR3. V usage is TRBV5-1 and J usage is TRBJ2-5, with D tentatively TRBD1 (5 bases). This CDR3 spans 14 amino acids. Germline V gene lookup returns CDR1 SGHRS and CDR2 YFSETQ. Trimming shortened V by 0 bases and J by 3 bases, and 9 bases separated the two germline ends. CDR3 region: CASSLDPGKETQYF. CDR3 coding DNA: TGCGCCAGCAGCTTGGACCCAGGGAAAGAGACCCAGTACTTC.

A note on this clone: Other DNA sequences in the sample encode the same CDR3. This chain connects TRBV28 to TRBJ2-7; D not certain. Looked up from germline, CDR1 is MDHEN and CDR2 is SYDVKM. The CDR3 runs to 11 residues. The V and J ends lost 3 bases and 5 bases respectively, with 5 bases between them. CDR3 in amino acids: CASSFLNEQYF. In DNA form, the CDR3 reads TGTGCCAGCAGTTTTCTAAACGAGCAGTACTTC.

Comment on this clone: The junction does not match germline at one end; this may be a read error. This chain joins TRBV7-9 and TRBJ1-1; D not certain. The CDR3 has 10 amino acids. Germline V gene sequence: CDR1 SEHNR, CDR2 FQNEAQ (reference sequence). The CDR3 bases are TGTGCCAGCAGCCTAGCTGAAGCTTTCTTT. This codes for CASSLAEAFF.

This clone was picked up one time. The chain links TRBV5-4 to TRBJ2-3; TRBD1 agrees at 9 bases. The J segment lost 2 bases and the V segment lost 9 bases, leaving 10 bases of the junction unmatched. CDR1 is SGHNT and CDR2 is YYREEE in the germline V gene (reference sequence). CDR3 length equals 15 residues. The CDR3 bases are TGTGCCACCGCCGTACAGGGGGCTTTCACAGATACGCAGTATTTT. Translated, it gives CATAVQGAFTDTQYF.

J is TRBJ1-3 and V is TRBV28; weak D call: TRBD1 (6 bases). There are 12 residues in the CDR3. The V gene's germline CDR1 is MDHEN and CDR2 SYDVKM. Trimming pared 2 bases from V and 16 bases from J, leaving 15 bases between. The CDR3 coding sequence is TGTGCCAGCAGTTTACGGGGGGCGCGGGCTTATTTT. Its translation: CASSLRGARAYF.

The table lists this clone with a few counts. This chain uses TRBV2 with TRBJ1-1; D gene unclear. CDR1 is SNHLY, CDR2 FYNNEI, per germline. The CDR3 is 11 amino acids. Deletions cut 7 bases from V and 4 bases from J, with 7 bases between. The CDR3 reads CASKDFTEAFF. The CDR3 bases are TGTGCCAGCAAGGACTTCACTGAAGCTTTCTTT.

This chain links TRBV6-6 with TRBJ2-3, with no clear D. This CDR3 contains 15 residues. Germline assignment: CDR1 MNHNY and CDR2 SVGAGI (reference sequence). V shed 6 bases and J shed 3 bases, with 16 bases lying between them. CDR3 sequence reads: CASSQELGKTDTQYF. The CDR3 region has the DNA TGTGCCAGCAGCCAGGAGCTGGGGAAGACAGATACGCAGTATTTT.

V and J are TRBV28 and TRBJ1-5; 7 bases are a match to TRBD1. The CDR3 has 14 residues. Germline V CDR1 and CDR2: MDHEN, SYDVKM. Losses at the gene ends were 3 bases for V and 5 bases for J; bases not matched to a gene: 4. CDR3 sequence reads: CASSLTGWHQPQHF. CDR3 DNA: TGTGCCAGCAGTTTGACAGGGTGGCATCAGCCCCAGCATTTT.

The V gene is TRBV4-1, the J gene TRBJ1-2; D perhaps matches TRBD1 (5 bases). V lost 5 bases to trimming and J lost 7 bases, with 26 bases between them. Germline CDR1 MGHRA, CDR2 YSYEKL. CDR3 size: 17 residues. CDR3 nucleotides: TGCGCCAGCAGCAGCGGGACGGTCGATTATGGATCGGGTGGCTACACCTTC. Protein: CASSSGTVDYGSGGYTF.

The CDR3 loop reads CASSWGFASSYNEQFF. CDR3 coding DNA: TGTGCCAGCAGCTGGGGATTCGCGAGCTCCTACAATGAGCAGTTCTTC. V usage is TRBV7-6 and J usage is TRBJ2-1; D not resolved. CDR3 length: 16 residues. Germline-derived CDR1 and CDR2 are SGHVS and FNYEAQ. V lost 4 bases and J 0 bases, leaving 13 bases between the germline ends.

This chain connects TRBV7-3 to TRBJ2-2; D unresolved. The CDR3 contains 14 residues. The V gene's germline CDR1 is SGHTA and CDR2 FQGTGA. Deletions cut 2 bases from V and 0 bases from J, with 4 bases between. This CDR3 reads CASSLASNTGELFF. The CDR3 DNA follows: TGTGCCAGCAGCTTAGCCTCGAACACCGGGGAGCTGTTTTTT.

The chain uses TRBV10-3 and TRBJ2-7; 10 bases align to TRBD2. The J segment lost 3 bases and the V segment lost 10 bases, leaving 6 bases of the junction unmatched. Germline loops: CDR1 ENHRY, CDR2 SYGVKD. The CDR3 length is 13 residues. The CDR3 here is CATRTSGLYEQYF. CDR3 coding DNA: TGTGCCACCCGGACTAGCGGACTCTACGAGCAGTACTTC.

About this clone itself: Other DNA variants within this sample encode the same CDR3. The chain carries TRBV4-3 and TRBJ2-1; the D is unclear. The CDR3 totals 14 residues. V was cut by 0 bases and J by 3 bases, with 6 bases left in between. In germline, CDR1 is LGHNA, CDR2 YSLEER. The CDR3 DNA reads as TGCGCCAGCAGCCAAGAGAGGCACTACAATGAGCAGTTCTTC. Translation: CASSQERHYNEQFF.

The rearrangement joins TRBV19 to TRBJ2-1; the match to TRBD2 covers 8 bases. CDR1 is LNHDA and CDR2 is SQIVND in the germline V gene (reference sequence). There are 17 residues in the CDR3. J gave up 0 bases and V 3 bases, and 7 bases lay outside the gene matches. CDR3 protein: CASSIGLAGSSYNEQFF. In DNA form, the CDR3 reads TGTGCCAGTAGTATTGGACTAGCTGGGAGCTCCTACAATGAGCAGTTCTTC.

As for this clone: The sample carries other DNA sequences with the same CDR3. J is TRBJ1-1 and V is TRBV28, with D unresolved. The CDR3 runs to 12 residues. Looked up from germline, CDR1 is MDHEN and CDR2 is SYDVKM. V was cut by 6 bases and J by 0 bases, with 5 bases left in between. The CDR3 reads CASSLMNTEAFF. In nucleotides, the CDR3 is TGTGCCAGCAGCCTCATGAACACTGAAGCTTTCTTT. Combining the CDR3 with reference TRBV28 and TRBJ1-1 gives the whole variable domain DVKVTQSSRYLVKRTGEKVFLECVQDMDHENMFWYRQDPGLGLRLIYFSYDVKMKEKGDIPEGYSVSREKKERFSLILESASTNQTSMYLCASSLMNTEAFFGQGTRLTVV.

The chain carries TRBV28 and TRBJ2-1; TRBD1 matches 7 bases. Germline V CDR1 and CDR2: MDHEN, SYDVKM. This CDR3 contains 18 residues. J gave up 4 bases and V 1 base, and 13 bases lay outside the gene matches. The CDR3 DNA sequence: TGTGCCAGCAGTTTATTAGTTTCGGGACAGACCTTATACAATGAGCAGTTCTTC. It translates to CASSLLVSGQTLYNEQFF. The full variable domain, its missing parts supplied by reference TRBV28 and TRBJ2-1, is DVKVTQSSRYLVKRTGEKVFLECVQDMDHENMFWYRQDPGLGLRLIYFSYDVKMKEKGDIPEGYSVSREKKERFSLILESASTNQTSMYLCASSLLVSGQTLYNEQFFGPGTRLTVL.

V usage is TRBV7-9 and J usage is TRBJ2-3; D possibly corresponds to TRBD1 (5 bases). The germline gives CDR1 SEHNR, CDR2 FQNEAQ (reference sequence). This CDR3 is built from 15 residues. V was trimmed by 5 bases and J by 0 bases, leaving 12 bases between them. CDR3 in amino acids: CASSPGFSSTDTQYF. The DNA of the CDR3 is TGTGCCAGCAGCCCAGGGTTTTCCAGCACAGATACGCAGTATTTT.

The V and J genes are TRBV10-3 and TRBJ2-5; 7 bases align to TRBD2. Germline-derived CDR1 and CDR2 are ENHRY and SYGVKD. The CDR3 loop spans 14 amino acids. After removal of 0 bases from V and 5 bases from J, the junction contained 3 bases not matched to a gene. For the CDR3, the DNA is TGTGCCATCAGTGAGTCACTAGCGCGGGAGACCCAGTACTTC. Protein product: CAISESLARETQYF.

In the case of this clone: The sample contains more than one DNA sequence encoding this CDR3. The chain's CDR3 is CSVGTGGYEQYF. DNA for the CDR3: TGCAGCGTCGGGACAGGGGGATACGAGCAGTACTTC. This chain connects TRBV29-1 to TRBJ2-7; 11 nucleotides match TRBD1. Germline values: CDR1 SQVTM, CDR2 ANQGSEA. This CDR3 has 12 residues. The V segment lost 6 bases and the J segment 4 bases; nucleotides outside the gene matches: 2.

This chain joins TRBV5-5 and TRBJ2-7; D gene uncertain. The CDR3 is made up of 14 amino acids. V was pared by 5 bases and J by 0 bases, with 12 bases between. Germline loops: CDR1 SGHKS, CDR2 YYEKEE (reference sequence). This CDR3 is CASRSWLSSYEQYF. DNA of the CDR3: TGTGCCAGCAGGTCTTGGCTAAGCTCCTACGAGCAGTACTTC.

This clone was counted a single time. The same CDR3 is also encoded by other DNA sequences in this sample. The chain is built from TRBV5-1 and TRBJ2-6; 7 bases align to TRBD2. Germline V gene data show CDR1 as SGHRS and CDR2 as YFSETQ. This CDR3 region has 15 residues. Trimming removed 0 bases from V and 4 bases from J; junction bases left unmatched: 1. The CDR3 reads CASSLEAGGANVLTF. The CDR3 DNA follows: TGCGCCAGCAGCTTGGAAGCGGGAGGGGCCAACGTCCTGACTTTC.